This T cell receptor (beta chain) was captured by sequencing in a study of CD8 T cells in ankylosing spondylitis. This clonotype has just a few counts. Its antigen is not known. V lost 2 bases and J lost 9; bases outside the gene matches: 7. The germline gives CDR1 DFQATT, CDR2 SNEGSKA (reference sequence). This CDR3 is built from 14 residues. Quantitative 5'-RACE with molecular barcodes produced the TCR beta libraries. TCRdb reprocessed the 5' RACE reads with MiXCR, giving one entry per CDR3 protein. The sample gives about 840,000 distinct CDR3 sequences, 10% to 15% of which show up once; about 0.49% is in the top ten. Regarding the study as a whole: Disease-associated clones were reportedly significantly overrepresented in matched ankylosing spondylitis synovial fluid. The study identified a TCR beta motif of fewer than 10 highly homologous variants that appeared characteristic of ankylosing spondylitis blood.

This clonotype was obtained from a male donor with ankylosing spondylitis. The sample consisted of blood, either unsorted or a sorted T cell fraction (not recorded which). The genes are TRBV20-1 and TRBJ2-4; 10 nucleotides match TRBD2. In nucleotides, the CDR3 is TGCAGTGCTAGAATAGCGGGGGGTAGCGGCATTCAGTACTTC. Its translation: CSARIAGGSGIQYF.